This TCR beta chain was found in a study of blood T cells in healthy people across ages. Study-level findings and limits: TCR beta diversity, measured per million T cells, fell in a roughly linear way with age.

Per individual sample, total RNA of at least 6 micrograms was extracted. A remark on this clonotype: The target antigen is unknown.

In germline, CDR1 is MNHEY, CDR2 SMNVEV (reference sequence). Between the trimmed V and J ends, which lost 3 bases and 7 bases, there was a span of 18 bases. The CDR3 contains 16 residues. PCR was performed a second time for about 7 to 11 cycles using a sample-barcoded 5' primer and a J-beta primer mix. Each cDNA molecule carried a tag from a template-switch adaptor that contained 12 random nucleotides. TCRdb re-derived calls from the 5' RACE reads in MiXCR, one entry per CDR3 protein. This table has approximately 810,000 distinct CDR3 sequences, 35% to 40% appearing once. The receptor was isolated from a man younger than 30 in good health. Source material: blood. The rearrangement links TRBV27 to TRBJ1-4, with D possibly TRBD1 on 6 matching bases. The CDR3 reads CASSLDWGRVGEKLFF. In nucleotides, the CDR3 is TGTGCCAGCAGTTTGGATTGGGGGCGAGTGGGTGAAAAACTGTTTTTT.